The T cell receptor beta chain under discussion was sequenced for a study of blood T cell repertoires in COVID-19. Everyone who took part was about 18 to 89 years old, and they came from about 25 US areas. Participants had their cohort set by participant-reported clinical history. TCRdb keeps only in-frame clones here, not all; method: immunoSEQ multiplex PCR. The sample yields about 280,000 clones, roughly four fifths seen once. This TCR was sampled from a man in his forties who had been exposed to COVID-19. Specimen: PBMCs or T cells enriched from blood (not recorded which).

CDR3 loop: CSVEGQGNTEAFF. In DNA, the CDR3 is TGCAGCGTTGAAGGACAGGGAAACACTGAAGCTTTCTTT. The chain links TRBV29-1 to TRBJ1-1, with TRBD1 identical over 7 bases. CDR1 and CDR2 (germline): SQVTM, ANQGSEA. Trimming at V came to 1 base and at J to 2 bases, leaving 1 base not matched to a gene. The CDR3 totals 13 residues.